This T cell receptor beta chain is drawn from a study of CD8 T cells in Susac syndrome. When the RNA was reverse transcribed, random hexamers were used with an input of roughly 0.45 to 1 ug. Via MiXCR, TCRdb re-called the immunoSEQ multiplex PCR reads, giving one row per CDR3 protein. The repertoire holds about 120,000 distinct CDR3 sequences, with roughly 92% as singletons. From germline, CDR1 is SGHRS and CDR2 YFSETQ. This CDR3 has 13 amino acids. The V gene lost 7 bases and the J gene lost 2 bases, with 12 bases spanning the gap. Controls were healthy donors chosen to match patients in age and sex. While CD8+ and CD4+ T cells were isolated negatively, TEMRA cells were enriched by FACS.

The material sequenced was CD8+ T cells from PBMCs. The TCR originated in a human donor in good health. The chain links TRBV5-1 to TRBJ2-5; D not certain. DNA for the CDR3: TGCGCCAGCTCGGCCGGAATTCAAGAGACCCAGTACTTC. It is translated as CASSAGIQETQYF.